The 13 T cell receptor beta chains given below trace back to one sample, sequenced in a study of cytomegalovirus exposure and HLA in healthy donors. PCR primers comprised 60 Vbeta and 13 Jbeta primers. Clones were sequenced by immunoSEQ multiplex PCR, and TCRdb holds only the in-frame ones, with some missing. The data hold about 94,000 clones, with about four fifths observed a single time. The sequencing sample was made of PBMCs. All receptors come from a human donor in good health.

The chain combines TRBV6-4 with TRBJ2-1; 7 positions agree with TRBD2. Trimming took 6 bases from V and 8 from J; bases not matched to a gene: 10. Germline-derived CDR1 and CDR2 are MRHNA and SNTAGT. The CDR3 length is 14 residues. The CDR3 sequence is CASSLTAGVYEQFF. The CDR3 DNA reads as TGTGCCAGCAGCCTGACGGCGGGAGTCTATGAGCAGTTCTTC.

The chain recombines TRBV4-2 with TRBJ2-3; D is possibly TRBD2 (5 bases). Deletions cut 4 bases from V and 3 bases from J, with 17 bases between. CDR1 is LGHNA and CDR2 is YNFKEQ in the germline V gene. CDR3 length: 16 amino acids. In DNA, the CDR3 is TGTGCCAGCAGCCCTCAAAGGTCCAGCGGTACAGATACGCAGTATTTT. Its protein is CASSPQRSSGTDTQYF.

The chain employs TRBV19 and TRBJ1-2; D is unclear. V gave up 0 bases and J gave up 6 bases, with 17 bases separating them. The CDR3 has 16 residues. The germline V gene has CDR1 LNHDA and CDR2 SQIVND (reference sequence). DNA of the CDR3: TGTGCCAGTAGTATAGATATTCGGGGTATGGGTAATGGCTACACCTTC. Translation: CASSIDIRGMGNGYTF.

This clone was counted between two and nine times. The rearrangement uses TRBV2 and TRBJ2-5, with 15 bases aligning to TRBD2. The junction had 3 bases not matched to a gene; V was cut back by 6 bases and J by 4 bases. CDR3 length: 15 amino acids. From germline, CDR1 is SNHLY and CDR2 FYNNEI. DNA of the CDR3: TGTGCCAGCAGCGGGACTAGCGGGAGGTTAGAGACCCAGTACTTC. Translation gives CASSGTSGRLETQYF.

This clone was found once. V is TRBV7-2 and J is TRBJ2-3; 14 bases match TRBD2. The CDR3 has 15 residues. V shed 6 bases, J shed 5 bases, and the junction held 4 bases outside the gene matches. Germline lookup yields CDR1 SGHTA and CDR2 FQGNSA. The CDR3 loop is CASRGLAGVIDTQYF. CDR3 nucleotides: TGTGCCAGCAGGGGACTAGCGGGAGTAATAGATACGCAGTATTTT.

The chain recombines TRBV5-4 with TRBJ1-2; TRBD1 is a possible D gene (5 bases). From germline, CDR1 is SGHNT and CDR2 YYREEE (reference sequence). Trimming left V 4 bases short and J 6 bases short, with 7 bases between. This CDR3 is 11 amino acids long. CDR3 in amino acids: CASSQGDGYTF. CDR3 sequence (DNA): TGTGCCAGCAGCCAGGGCGATGGCTACACCTTC.

The CDR3 protein is CASSSPGQNSPLHF. The CDR3 DNA follows: TGTGCCAGCAGTTCCCCGGGACAGAATTCACCCCTCCACTTT. The rearrangement joins TRBV27 to TRBJ1-6; the match to TRBD1 covers 7 bases. Germline CDR1 is MNHEY and CDR2 is SMNVEV (reference sequence). J lost 7 bases, V lost 4 bases, and 4 bases had no gene match. The CDR3 has 14 residues.

The rearrangement uses TRBV19 and TRBJ1-3, with D maybe TRBD1 (6 bases). The CDR3 totals 15 residues. V lost 5 bases and J lost 3, with 14 bases in between. The germline V gene encodes CDR1 LNHDA and CDR2 SQIVND (reference sequence). The CDR3 bases are TGTGCCAGTAGTCACACAGGGCACAATGGAAACACCATATATTTT. Encoded protein: CASSHTGHNGNTIYF. Drawing the rest from reference TRBV19 and TRBJ1-3, the complete variable domain is DGGITQSPKYLFRKEGQNVTLSCEQNLNHDAMYWYRQDPGQGLRLIYYSQIVNDFQKGDIAEGYSVSREKKESFPLTVTSAQKNPTAFYLCASSHTGHNGNTIYFGEGSWLTVV.

The J gene is TRBJ2-7, the V gene TRBV15, with TRBD2 matching over 10 bases. V dropped 5 bases and J dropped 0; count of bases not matched to a gene: 10. The CDR3 has 17 residues. Germline CDR1 and CDR2: LNHNV and YYDKDF (reference sequence). The CDR3: CATSRASGSGYSYEQYF. The CDR3 DNA follows: TGTGCCACCAGCCGGGCTAGCGGGAGTGGGTACTCCTACGAGCAGTACTTC.

V and J are TRBV5-1 and TRBJ2-1; 14 bases match TRBD2. The CDR3 sequence is 15 residues long. Germline lookup yields CDR1 SGHRS and CDR2 YFSETQ. V shed 4 bases and J 7 bases; nucleotides not matched to a gene: 4. CDR3 protein: CASSETSGGVNEQFF. CDR3 nucleotides: TGCGCCAGCAGCGAGACTAGCGGGGGGGTAAATGAGCAGTTCTTC.

The chain has TRBV9 and TRBJ1-1, with D maybe TRBD1 (6 bases). This CDR3 has 15 amino acids. V lost 0 bases, J lost 4 bases, and 13 bases lay in between. The germline gives CDR1 SGDLS, CDR2 YYNGEE. The CDR3 sequence: CASSVGQVDGTEAFF. The DNA for the CDR3 is TGTGCCAGCAGCGTAGGACAGGTAGACGGCACTGAAGCTTTCTTT. The full variable domain, completed using reference TRBV9 and TRBJ1-1, is DSGVTQTPKHLITATGQRVTLRCSPRSGDLSVYWYQQSLDQGLQFLIQYYNGEERAKGNILERFSAQQFPDLHSELNLSSLELGDSALYFCASSVGQVDGTEAFFGQGTRLTVV.

The V call is TRBV5-1, the J call TRBJ2-7, with D hard to call. CDR1 is SGHRS, CDR2 YFSETQ, per germline. V shed 2 bases and J shed 2 bases, with 20 bases lying between them. CDR3 length: 17 amino acids. CDR3: CASSFNFVRLAAYEQYF. CDR3 in DNA: TGCGCCAGCAGCTTCAATTTCGTCCGACTCGCAGCCTACGAGCAGTACTTC.

V gene TRBV30 combines with J gene TRBJ2-6; TRBD2 matches 7 bases. The CDR3 length is 14 residues. The germline V gene encodes CDR1 GTSNPN and CDR2 SVGIG (reference sequence). Trimming at V came to 3 bases and at J to 1 base, leaving 0 bases not matched to a gene. The CDR3 here is CAWSGGSGANVLTF. In DNA, the CDR3 is TGTGCCTGGAGCGGGGGGTCTGGGGCCAACGTCCTGACTTTC.